The 18 T cell receptor beta chains listed next were all sequenced from one sample in a study of OX40 agonist ivuxolimab in advanced cancers. Sequencing was performed with immunoSEQ multiplex PCR; in TCRdb, only in-frame clones are kept and a portion is missing. The repertoire has about 130,000 clones, 85% to 95% of them found once; the top ten carry about 0.81%. Sequences were derived from CD4+ or CD8+ T cells sorted from blood, sampled in a trial of the OX40 agonist ivuxolimab. Receptors originate from an adult with an advanced solid tumor such as melanoma, head and neck, liver or kidney cancer.

The J gene is TRBJ2-5, the V gene TRBV19, with D possibly matching TRBD2 (6 bases). Germline CDR1 and CDR2: LNHDA and SQIVND (reference sequence). The CDR3 covers 13 residues. V lost 6 bases, J lost 5 bases, and 13 bases lay in between. CDR3 protein: CASRPDYGETQYF. The CDR3 region has the DNA TGTGCCAGTAGGCCGGACTACGGTGAGACCCAGTACTTC. The entire variable domain, with the rest obtained from reference TRBV19 and TRBJ2-5, is as follows: DGGITQSPKYLFRKEGQNVTLSCEQNLNHDAMYWYRQDPGQGLRLIYYSQIVNDFQKGDIAEGYSVSREKKESFPLTVTSAQKNPTAFYLCASRPDYGETQYFGPGTRLLVL.

This chain uses TRBV4-2 with TRBJ1-2, with D unresolved. Germline values: CDR1 LGHNA, CDR2 YNFKEQ. V was shortened by 0 bases and J by 3 bases, with 8 bases between the two germline ends. This CDR3 has 14 amino acids. The chain's CDR3 is CASSQDGRDYGYTF. The CDR3 DNA is TGTGCCAGCAGCCAAGATGGGAGGGACTATGGCTACACCTTC.

This chain uses TRBV14 with TRBJ2-7; D not certain. The germline V gene encodes CDR1 SGHDN and CDR2 FVKESK. The CDR3 extends over 13 amino acids. Trimming took 3 bases from V and 3 from J, leaving 9 bases between them. CDR3 residues: CASSHPSGYEQYF. As DNA, the CDR3 is TGTGCCAGCAGCCACCCTTCGGGCTACGAGCAGTACTTC.

V gene TRBV2 combines with J gene TRBJ2-2; possible D gene TRBD1, 6 bases. The germline CDR1 and CDR2 sequences are SNHLY and FYNNEI. The CDR3 runs 13 residues. V was cut by 5 bases and J by 5 bases, with 9 bases left in between. CDR3: CASSSRGTGELFF. In nucleotides, the CDR3 is TGTGCCAGCAGTAGCAGGGGTACCGGGGAGCTGTTTTTT. Supplemented by reference TRBV2 and TRBJ2-2, the full variable domain reads EPEVTQTPSHQVTQMGQEVILRCVPISNHLYFYWYRQILGQKVEFLVSFYNNEISEKSEIFDDQFSVERPDGSNFTLKIRSTKLEDSAMYFCASSSRGTGELFFGEGSRLTVL.

This clone was found a few times. The genes are TRBV30 and TRBJ1-1; D might be TRBD1 (6 bases). Trimming pared 4 bases from V and 4 bases from J, leaving 10 bases between. The CDR3 runs 12 residues. The germline V gene encodes CDR1 GTSNPN and CDR2 SVGIG (reference sequence). The CDR3 DNA follows: TGTGCCTGGACTAGGGGGTCCACTGAAGCTTTCTTT. Its translation: CAWTRGSTEAFF.

The chain has TRBV7-3 and TRBJ2-2; no reliable D call. V dropped 4 bases and J dropped 0 bases, with 12 bases sitting between them. The CDR3 covers 16 residues. Germline CDR1 SGHTA, CDR2 FQGTGA. This chain's CDR3 is CASSSAIDANTGELFF. Here the CDR3 DNA reads TGTGCCAGCAGCTCAGCAATTGACGCGAACACCGGGGAGCTGTTTTTT.

This chain connects TRBV10-1 to TRBJ2-1; D may be TRBD1 or TRBD2 (6 bases each). Trimming took 3 bases from V and 9 from J, leaving 9 bases between them. CDR1 is WNHNN and CDR2 is SYGVQD in the germline V gene (reference sequence). The CDR3 runs to 12 residues. CDR3 in DNA: TGCGCCAGCAGTGATCCGGGGGCTGAGCAGTTCTTC. This gives the protein CASSDPGAEQFF.

The CDR3 region has the DNA TGTGCCAGCAGCCCGAGAGGACTAGCTGAAGACAATGAGCAGTTCTTC. Translating it yields CASSPRGLAEDNEQFF. The V and J genes are TRBV2 and TRBJ2-1, with 8 bases matching TRBD2. Germline assignment: CDR1 SNHLY and CDR2 FYNNEI. The CDR3 extends over 16 amino acids. V was pared by 6 bases and J by 5 bases, with 12 bases of the junction left unmatched.

A remark on this clone: Relative to the germline gene, one junction end is altered; a read error may explain this. This chain uses TRBV7-9 with TRBJ2-4; 10 bases fit TRBD1. CDR1 SEHNR and CDR2 FQNEAQ come from the germline V gene (reference sequence). The CDR3 is made up of 12 amino acids. In nucleotides, the CDR3 is TGTGCCAGCAGCTTAGCGTCGGACAGGGGGGACTTC. The encoded protein is CASSLASDRGDF.

This chain connects TRBV29-1 to TRBJ2-7; the D is unclear. The V gene lost 6 bases and the J gene lost 0 bases, with 12 bases spanning the gap. Germline V gene data show CDR1 as SQVTM and CDR2 as ANQGSEA. This CDR3 has 13 amino acids. The CDR3 nucleotides are TGCAGCGTGGGCGTCCTAAGCTCCTACGAGCAGTACTTC. It yields the protein CSVGVLSSYEQYF.

The J gene is TRBJ2-1, the V gene TRBV7-2, with D perhaps matching TRBD2 (5 bases). V shed 5 bases and J shed 4 bases, with 12 bases lying between them. The V gene's germline CDR1 is SGHTA and CDR2 FQGNSA. CDR3 length: 14 residues. DNA of the CDR3: TGTGCCAGCAGCCCGTACGGAGGTTACAATGAGCAGTTCTTC. Protein sequence: CASSPYGGYNEQFF.

The rearrangement links TRBV5-1 to TRBJ1-4; D is unclear. Per the germline V gene, CDR1 is SGHRS and CDR2 is YFSETQ. The length of the CDR3 is 16 residues. The V and J ends lost 1 base and 0 bases respectively, with 10 bases between them. Here the CDR3 reads CASSLSDTATNEKLFF. In nucleotides, the CDR3 is TGCGCCAGCAGCTTGAGCGATACGGCAACTAATGAAAAACTGTTTTTT.

This clone was seen a handful of times. The chain carries TRBV19 and TRBJ1-2, with 7 bases matching TRBD1. The CDR3 runs 15 residues. V trimming: 6 bases; J trimming: 5 bases; junction bases outside the gene matches: 12. The germline CDR1 and CDR2 sequences are LNHDA and SQIVND (reference sequence). CDR3 in amino acids: CASRPTGIVPYGYTF. The DNA for the CDR3 is TGTGCCAGTAGACCGACAGGGATCGTTCCGTATGGCTACACCTTC.

The genes are TRBV19 and TRBJ1-6; TRBD1 matches at 12 bases. The germline V gene encodes CDR1 LNHDA and CDR2 SQIVND (reference sequence). The trim removed 5 bases at V and 1 base at J, leaving 6 bases unmatched. This CDR3 has 18 amino acids. The chain's CDR3 is CASSSGTGGNSYNSPLHF. The CDR3 DNA reads TGTGCCAGTAGTTCGGGGACAGGGGGCAATTCCTATAATTCACCCCTCCACTTT.

This rearrangement joins TRBV9 to TRBJ2-3, with 14 bases identical to TRBD2. J gave up 4 bases and V 8 bases, and 27 bases lay outside the gene matches. The V gene's germline CDR1 is SGDLS and CDR2 YYNGEE. The length of the CDR3 is 22 residues. This chain's CDR3 is CARRRKKGAGGLAGAAPDTQYF. The CDR3 bases are TGTGCCAGAAGGCGTAAAAAAGGGGCGGGGGGACTAGCGGGAGCGGCCCCAGATACGCAGTATTTT.

The chain has TRBV11-2 and TRBJ2-2; D unclear. Germline V lookup: CDR1 SGHAT, CDR2 FQNNGV. This CDR3 has 13 amino acids. V lost 1 base and J 6 bases, leaving 6 bases between the germline ends. Written as DNA, the CDR3 is TGTGCCAGCAGCTTAGGTCTATCCGGGGAGCTGTTTTTT. Protein product: CASSLGLSGELFF.

This chain joins TRBV19 and TRBJ2-5, with 12 bases that match TRBD2. This CDR3 contains 15 residues. J lost 5 bases, V lost 3 bases, and 4 bases had no gene match. Germline-derived CDR1 and CDR2 are LNHDA and SQIVND (reference sequence). CDR3 region: CASSIGLAGWETQYF. In nucleotides, the CDR3 is TGTGCCAGTAGTATTGGACTAGCGGGGTGGGAGACCCAGTACTTC. The whole variable domain, remainder taken from reference TRBV19 and TRBJ2-5, is DGGITQSPKYLFRKEGQNVTLSCEQNLNHDAMYWYRQDPGQGLRLIYYSQIVNDFQKGDIAEGYSVSREKKESFPLTVTSAQKNPTAFYLCASSIGLAGWETQYFGPGTRLLVL.

The chain links TRBV29-1 to TRBJ2-2; 8 nucleotides match TRBD2. Germline CDR1 and CDR2: SQVTM and ANQGSEA. V lost 2 bases and J lost 4; bases outside the gene matches: 6. The CDR3 is 15 amino acids. CDR3 amino acids: CSVELASGSTGELFF. DNA for the CDR3: TGCAGCGTTGAACTGGCTAGCGGGTCCACCGGGGAGCTGTTTTTT.